This T cell receptor (beta chain) derives from a study of blood T cell repertoires in COVID-19. At the level of the study: Whether acute or convalescent, the COVID-19 samples came from the United States, Italy and Spain.

The CDR3 is 17 residues long. Unmatched junction bases numbered 5, after V lost 0 bases and J lost 7 bases. Germline V CDR1 and CDR2: MNHEY, SMNVEV (reference sequence). Original analysis: The authors estimated nucleated cell counts from reference gene primer amplification. This table comes from immunoSEQ multiplex PCR, and its TCRdb copy is limited to in-frame clones, with some not included. D and trimming were read from the DNA, whereas the V and J calls and clone size are those reported in that table. Among 31,000 or so clones, nearly 90% were seen once, and the ten largest hold 1.5% to 1.7%. The receptor was isolated from a man in his 60s with active COVID-19. The chain carries TRBV27 and TRBJ1-6; 11 bases agree with TRBD1. Sequencing input: peripheral blood. DNA for the CDR3: TGTGCCAGCAGTTTATCGGGACAGGGGGGCCAAAATTCACCCCTCCACTTT. It yields the protein CASSLSGQGGQNSPLHF.